Listed here are 10 T cell receptor beta chains from one sample, sequenced in a study of T cells in Graves' hyperthyroidism and ophthalmopathy. The TCR beta CDR3 regions underwent amplification using RNA transcripts as the source. First-round RT-PCR targeting the TCR CDR3 was performed with the HTBI primer set. TCRdb re-called the multiplex PCR reads with MiXCR, one entry per CDR3 protein. The sample shows approximately 710,000 distinct CDR3 sequences, 17% of them seen only once. Sequencing input: blood. All receptors come from a man over 45 with Graves' hyperthyroidism.

In its sample, this clonotype was seen many times. V is TRBV9 and J is TRBJ2-7; D is perhaps TRBD1 or TRBD2 (6 bases each). This CDR3 comprises 14 residues. Germline V lookup: CDR1 SGDLS, CDR2 YYNGEE. Deletions cut 0 bases from V and 9 bases from J, with 16 bases between. The DNA of the CDR3 is TGTGCCAGCAGCGTAGGGGATCCCGGGGGCCGGCAGTACTTC. Protein: CASSVGDPGGRQYF. Variable domain in full (rest from reference TRBV9 and TRBJ2-7): DSGVTQTPKHLITATGQRVTLRCSPRSGDLSVYWYQQSLDQGLQFLIQYYNGEERAKGNILERFSAQQFPDLHSELNLSSLELGDSALYFCASSVGDPGGRQYFGPGTRLTVT.

A word on this clonotype: Relative to the germline gene, one junction end is altered; a read error may explain this. The V call is TRBV7-9, the J call TRBJ2-7, with D perhaps matching TRBD1 (5 bases). Per germline, CDR1 SEHNR and CDR2 FQNEAQ (reference sequence). The CDR3 runs 12 residues. CDR3 nucleotides: TGTGCCGGCAGCACACAGGACTACGAGCAGTACTTC. Its translation: CAGSTQDYEQYF.

The table lists this clonotype with a few counts. V usage is TRBV24-1 and J usage is TRBJ1-2, with D hard to call. The CDR3 runs to 14 residues. Germline assignment: CDR1 KGHDR and CDR2 SFDVKD. The V end was cut by 4 bases, the J end by 5 bases, with 13 bases between. The CDR3: CATSEADGPYGYTF. The CDR3 nucleotides read TGTGCCACCAGTGAAGCGGACGGACCATATGGCTACACCTTC.

Many counts were recorded for this clonotype. J is TRBJ2-7 and V is TRBV2, with D unclear. The CDR3 is made up of 16 amino acids. Trimming cost V 3 bases and J 0 bases, with 15 bases left between them. Germline lookup yields CDR1 SNHLY and CDR2 FYNNEI. The CDR3 sequence is CASSDYLPSASYEQYF. In DNA form, the CDR3 reads TGTGCCAGCAGTGATTATTTACCCTCGGCCTCCTACGAGCAGTACTTC.

This clonotype turned up a few times. V is TRBV10-2 and J is TRBJ2-7; TRBD1 or TRBD2 may be the D gene (5 bases each). CDR1 and CDR2 from the germline V gene are WSHSY and SAAADI. The V and J ends lost 0 bases and 7 bases respectively, with 19 bases between them. The CDR3 length is 16 residues. The CDR3, as DNA: TGCGCCAGCAGTGAGTCGCTCGGGGACCCACCTCGGGAGCAGTACTTC. Its translation is CASSESLGDPPREQYF.

This rearrangement joins TRBV7-9 to TRBJ2-7; 10 nucleotides line up with TRBD2. CDR3 length equals 14 residues. J was trimmed by 4 bases and V by 5 bases; bases with no gene match: 5. Per the germline V gene, CDR1 is SEHNR and CDR2 is FQNEAQ (reference sequence). The CDR3, as DNA: TGTGCCAGCAGCCGAGGAGCGGGAGGGTACGAGCAGTACTTC. It encodes CASSRGAGGYEQYF.

This clonotype was recorded a few times. The CDR3 DNA follows: TGTGCCAGCAGCCAATCGACGGTATCTGGAAACACCATATATTTT. Amino acids: CASSQSTVSGNTIYF. The V gene is TRBV6-1, the J gene TRBJ1-3; D gene uncertain. CDR1 is MNHNS, CDR2 SASEGT, per germline. Deletions cut 6 bases from V and 1 base from J, with 13 bases between. This CDR3 spans 15 amino acids.

This clonotype was seen more than once but under ten times. CDR3 nucleotide sequence: TGTGCCAGCACCCTGAGGGGGACAAGTACCGGGGAGCTGTTTTTT. This translates into CASTLRGTSTGELFF. V gene TRBV6-1 combines with J gene TRBJ2-2; a possible D gene is TRBD1 (6 bases). The CDR3 runs to 15 residues. Germline V gives CDR1 MNHNS, CDR2 SASEGT. Trimming cost V 7 bases and J 5 bases, with 17 bases left between them.

In regard to this clonotype: Being one base from a much bigger clone, this may be a read error. This chain connects TRBV11-2 to TRBJ2-6; weak D call: TRBD2 (6 bases). With 7 bases removed from V and 1 base from J, the gap between germline ends came to 8 bases. The CDR3 is made up of 14 amino acids. Germline loops: CDR1 SGHAT, CDR2 FQNNGV. The CDR3 bases are TGTGCCAGCACGAGCGGGTCTGGGGCCAACGTCCTGACTTTC. Its protein is CASTSGSGANVLTF.

The CDR3 DNA reads TGTGCCAGCAGTCCCCTTGAGCGGGAGGGTTGGGATGAGCAGTTCTTC. It specifies CASSPLEREGWDEQFF. V usage is TRBV27 and J usage is TRBJ2-1, with TRBD2 matching 10 bases. There are 16 residues in the CDR3. The germline CDR1 and CDR2 sequences are MNHEY and SMNVEV (reference sequence). With V trimmed by 5 bases and J by 8 bases, 12 bases remained unmatched.